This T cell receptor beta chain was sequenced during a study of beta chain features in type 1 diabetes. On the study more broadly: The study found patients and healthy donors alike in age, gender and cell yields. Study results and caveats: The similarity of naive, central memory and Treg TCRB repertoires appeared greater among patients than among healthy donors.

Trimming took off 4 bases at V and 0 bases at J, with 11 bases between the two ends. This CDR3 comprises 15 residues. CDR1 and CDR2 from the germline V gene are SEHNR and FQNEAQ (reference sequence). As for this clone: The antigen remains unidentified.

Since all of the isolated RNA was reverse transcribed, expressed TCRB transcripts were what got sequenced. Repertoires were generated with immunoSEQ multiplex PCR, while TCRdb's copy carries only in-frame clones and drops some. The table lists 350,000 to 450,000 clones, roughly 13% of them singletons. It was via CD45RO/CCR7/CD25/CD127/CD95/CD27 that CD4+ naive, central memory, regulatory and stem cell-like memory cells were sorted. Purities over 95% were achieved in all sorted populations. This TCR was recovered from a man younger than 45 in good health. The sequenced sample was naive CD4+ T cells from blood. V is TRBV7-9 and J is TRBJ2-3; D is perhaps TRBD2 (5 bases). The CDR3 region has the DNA TGTGCCAGCAGCTCTTGGCGGGCTAGCACAGATACGCAGTATTTT. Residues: CASSSWRASTDTQYF. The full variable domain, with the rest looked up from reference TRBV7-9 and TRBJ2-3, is DTGVSQNPRHKITKRGQNVTFRCDPISEHNRLYWYRQTLGQGPEFLTYFQNEAQLEKSRLLSDRFSAERPKGSFSTLEIQRTEQGDSAMYLCASSSWRASTDTQYFGPGTRLTVL.